These 32 T cell receptor beta chains share one sample of origin, sequenced in a study of read filtering for tumor transcriptome and immune sequencing. From about 400 ng of RNA, a library with molecular barcoded alpha/delta and beta/gamma adaptors was made. TCRdb re-called the reads with MiXCR, one entry per CDR3 protein. The sample has tens of thousands of distinct CDR3 sequences, around an eighth seen once. Sequencing used a population of CD138-negative cells sorted from bone marrow. The receptors here all came from a donor at least 40 years old with multiple myeloma.

This clonotype was seen only a few times. This may be a read error, as it is one base from a much larger clone. The chain combines TRBV9 with TRBJ2-3; the D is unclear. Germline loops: CDR1 SGDLS, CDR2 YYNGEE. The CDR3 sequence is 15 residues long. CDR3 in amino acids: CANSVAPRRMDTQYF. In nucleotides, the CDR3 is TGTGCCAACAGCGTAGCCCCTAGAAGAATGGATACGCAGTATTTT.

The CDR3 region has the DNA TGTGCCAGCAGCTTTGCCGGGGCTAGCGGGGGGGCGGGATTGAATGAGCAGTTCTTC. The encoded protein is CASSFAGASGGAGLNEQFF. This sequence joins TRBV11-3 and TRBJ2-1; 12 nucleotides line up with TRBD2. CDR3 size: 19 residues. Germline assignment: CDR1 SGHNT and CDR2 YENEEA. Unmatched junction bases numbered 16, after V lost 3 bases and J lost 7 bases.

As for this clonotype: This may stem from a read error, because a much larger clone lies one nucleotide away. The genes are TRBV9 and TRBJ2-5; D unresolved. CDR3 size: 13 residues. Germline V CDR1 and CDR2: SGDLS, YYNGEE. The CDR3 DNA is TGTGCCAGCAGCGCTGCAGACCAAGAGACCCAGTGCTTC. Amino acid sequence: CASSAADQETQCF.

This clonotype was counted ten times or more. This chain joins TRBV11-2 and TRBJ1-3, with D unclear. Germline V CDR1 and CDR2: SGHAT, FQNNGV. The CDR3 has 14 amino acids. The V end lost 4 bases, the J end lost 8 bases, and 15 bases lay between the germline ends. The DNA of the CDR3 is TGTGCCAGCAGCTCCTACGCGGTGGGAGACACCATATATTTT. It encodes CASSSYAVGDTIYF.

This clonotype was counted at least ten times. The chain employs TRBV6-1 and TRBJ1-6; the D is unclear. Trimming pared 1 base from V and 8 bases from J, leaving 12 bases between. CDR1 is MNHNS and CDR2 is SASEGT in the germline V gene. The CDR3 spans 15 residues. Here the CDR3 DNA reads TGTGCCAGCAGTGAAGATTTTCAAAGGGATTCACCCCTCCACTTT. Translated: CASSEDFQRDSPLHF.

Concerning this clonotype itself: One junction end disagrees with the germline gene, perhaps due to a read error. This chain links TRBV11-3 with TRBJ2-3; 7 bases line up with TRBD1. Looked up from germline, CDR1 is SGHNT and CDR2 is YENEEA. CDR3 size: 16 residues. CDR3 sequence: CASSLDWRQGTDTQCF. The CDR3 bases are TGTGCTAGCAGCTTAGATTGGAGACAGGGCACAGATACGCAGTGTTTT.

Points on this clonotype: A single base separates this from a much larger clone, so it may be a read error. The rearrangement uses TRBV3-1 and TRBJ2-2; D is unclear. V was trimmed by 1 base and J by 5 bases, leaving 5 bases between them. The CDR3 is 13 amino acids. Germline V gene data show CDR1 as LGHDT and CDR2 as YNNKEL (reference sequence). DNA for the CDR3: TGTGCCAGCAGCCAAGCTATGACCGGGGAGCTGTTTTTT. The encoded protein is CASSQAMTGELFF.

As concerns this clonotype: This may be a read error: a much more frequent sequence differs by one nucleotide. V gene TRBV12-3 or TRBV12-4 combines with J gene TRBJ1-6, with a tentative D call TRBD1 (5 bases). The CDR3 has 14 amino acids. V shed 8 bases and J shed 9 bases, with 17 bases lying between them. CDR3 in DNA: TGTGCCAGCGAGGAAGGGACGGGAAGTTCACCCCTCCACTTT. Its translation is CASEEGTGSSPLHF.

This clonotype was picked up one time. This sequence joins TRBV11-2 and TRBJ2-5, with TRBD1 identical over 7 bases. The germline V gene has CDR1 SGHAT and CDR2 FQNNGV. Unmatched junction bases numbered 7, after V lost 1 base and J lost 2 bases. The CDR3 spans 16 residues. The CDR3, as DNA: TGTGCCAGCAGCTTAGGCCTCGGACAGGTACAAGAGACCCAGTACTTC. It codes for CASSLGLGQVQETQYF.

This clonotype came up many times. This sequence joins TRBV6-2 or TRBV6-3 and TRBJ1-5, with D perhaps TRBD1 (5 bases). There are 16 residues in the CDR3. V was clipped by 6 bases and J by 3 bases, with 18 bases between them. Germline-derived CDR1 and CDR2 are MNHEY and SVGEGT. CDR3 sequence: CASRIGDPNPNQPQHF. The CDR3 DNA sequence: TGTGCCAGCAGGATAGGGGATCCCAATCCCAATCAGCCCCAGCATTTT.

This chain links TRBV5-1 with TRBJ2-5, with 11 bases fitting TRBD2. The CDR3 loop spans 13 amino acids. CDR1 SGHRS and CDR2 YFSETQ come from the germline V gene. The V gene end was trimmed by 4 bases and the J gene end by 7 bases; junction bases not matched to a gene: 3. CDR3 bases: TGCGCCAGCAGCCCGGGACTAGCGGTGACCCAGTACTTC. Amino acid sequence: CASSPGLAVTQYF. Variable domain in full (rest from reference TRBV5-1 and TRBJ2-5): KAGVTQTPRYLIKTRGQQVTLSCSPISGHRSVSWYQQTPGQGLQFLFEYFSETQRNKGNFPGRFSGRQFSNSRSEMNVSTLELGDSALYLCASSPGLAVTQYFGPGTRLLVL.

There are many counts of this clonotype. The rearrangement links TRBV29-1 to TRBJ1-1; D call uncertain. The germline V gene encodes CDR1 SQVTM and CDR2 ANQGSEA. This CDR3 region has 13 residues. V lost 1 base and J lost 0, with 6 bases in between. The CDR3 DNA follows: TGCAGCGTTGAAGGGCGGATGAACACTGAAGCTTTCTTT. Translating it yields CSVEGRMNTEAFF.

This clonotype was detected many times. The V and J genes are TRBV30 and TRBJ2-1; 8 bases are shared with TRBD1. Looked up from germline, CDR1 is GTSNPN and CDR2 is SVGIG (reference sequence). Losses at the gene ends were 8 bases for V and 14 bases for J; bases not matched to a gene: 11. The CDR3 is 11 residues long. In DNA form, the CDR3 reads TGTGCCGCTGACAGGGGCTTCAGGAAGTTCTTC. The encoded protein is CAADRGFRKFF.

As DNA, the CDR3 is TGTGCCAGCAGTTCAAGGTTCTTCACAGATACGCAGTATTTT. The encoded protein is CASSSRFFTDTQYF. The chain couples TRBV28 to TRBJ2-3; no clear D. This CDR3 has 14 residues. V lost 4 bases and J 2 bases, leaving 10 bases between the germline ends. The germline gives CDR1 MDHEN, CDR2 SYDVKM.

This clonotype showed up many times. J is TRBJ1-4 and V is TRBV6-1; D not certain. CDR3 length: 15 amino acids. The germline gives CDR1 MNHNS, CDR2 SASEGT. Trimming removed 4 bases at V and 0 bases at J, with 9 bases between. The CDR3 loop is CASSGSATTNEKLFF. In DNA form, the CDR3 reads TGTGCCAGCAGTGGATCAGCAACAACTAATGAAAAACTGTTTTTT.

In this sample, this clonotype turned up many times. The chain carries TRBV12-3 or TRBV12-4 and TRBJ1-4; 12 bases map to TRBD1. The CDR3 contains 15 residues. V lost 6 bases to trimming and J lost 5 bases; unmatched junction nucleotides: 4. The CDR3 sequence is CASSGDRGRNEKLFF. In DNA, the CDR3 is TGTGCCAGCAGCGGGGACAGGGGGCGAAATGAAAAACTGTTTTTT.

This chain links TRBV9 with TRBJ2-2; D is unresolved. Trimming removed 4 bases from V and 1 base from J, with 8 bases in between. The CDR3 totals 14 residues. Germline assignment: CDR1 SGDLS and CDR2 YYNGEE. The CDR3 nucleotides are TGTGCCAGCAGCCCATCAGGGAACACCGGGGAGCTGTTTTTT. Translation gives CASSPSGNTGELFF. The full variable domain, rest sourced from reference TRBV9 and TRBJ2-2, is DSGVTQTPKHLITATGQRVTLRCSPRSGDLSVYWYQQSLDQGLQFLIQYYNGEERAKGNILERFSAQQFPDLHSELNLSSLELGDSALYFCASSPSGNTGELFFGEGSRLTVL.

This clonotype has a count of ten or more. This sequence joins TRBV30 and TRBJ1-3; unclear D gene. V was trimmed by 0 bases and J by 0 bases, leaving 9 bases between them. The CDR3 is 15 amino acids. Germline V lookup: CDR1 GTSNPN, CDR2 SVGIG (reference sequence). CDR3 residues: CAWSVGVDSGNTIYF. The CDR3 coding sequence is TGTGCCTGGAGTGTGGGTGTTGACTCTGGAAACACCATATATTTT.

Many counts were recorded for this clonotype. This chain joins TRBV7-9 and TRBJ2-4; D tentatively fits TRBD1 or TRBD2 (5 bases each). The CDR3 length is 16 residues. The V end was cut by 3 bases, the J end by 2 bases, with 14 bases between. Per the germline V gene, CDR1 is SEHNR and CDR2 is FQNEAQ (reference sequence). The CDR3 sequence: CASSLGDGGSKNIQYF. The CDR3 DNA reads as TGTGCCAGCAGCTTGGGGGACGGTGGGTCCAAAAACATTCAGTACTTC.

This clonotype was counted a few times. A read error may explain this, as a much larger clone is one base away. The CDR3 carries no conserved terminal phenylalanine or tryptophan, so it likely arises from a read error. V usage is TRBV20-1 and J usage is TRBJ2-3; TRBD2 might be the D (5 bases). The CDR3 extends over 12 amino acids. Germline V gives CDR1 DFQATT, CDR2 SNEGSKA (reference sequence). V gave up 3 bases and J gave up 6 bases, with 10 bases separating them. The CDR3 reads CSASRGGDTQYL. In nucleotides, the CDR3 is TGCAGTGCTAGCCGGGGTGGGGATACGCAGTATCTT.

Ten or more counts support this clonotype. This chain links TRBV6-2 or TRBV6-3 with TRBJ1-1; TRBD1 might be the D (5 bases). The CDR3 has 16 residues. V was cut by 1 base and J by 0 bases, with 12 bases left in between. The germline V gene encodes CDR1 MNHEY and CDR2 SVGEGT. CDR3 sequence: CASSYLVGDLNTEAFF. In nucleotides, the CDR3 is TGTGCCAGCAGTTACTTGGTGGGGGACTTGAACACTGAAGCTTTCTTT.

This clonotype showed up many times. The V gene is TRBV7-9, the J gene TRBJ2-1; 7 nucleotides line up with TRBD1. V shed 5 bases, J shed 5 bases, and the junction held 12 bases outside the gene matches. Looked up from germline, CDR1 is SEHNR and CDR2 is FQNEAQ (reference sequence). The CDR3 length is 16 residues. For the CDR3, the DNA is TGTGCCAGCAGCGGTGGGGCGACAGGGATCCACAATGAGCAGTTCTTC. It codes for CASSGGATGIHNEQFF.

In its sample, this clonotype was seen many times. The junction differs from germline at one of its ends, possibly a read error. The V call is TRBV7-9, the J call TRBJ2-1, with D possibly being TRBD2 (6 bases). The CDR3 has 17 amino acids. CDR1 is SEHNR and CDR2 is FQNEAQ in the germline V gene (reference sequence). The CDR3 sequence is CACSLGRLGGSYNEQFF. The CDR3 nucleotides are TGTGCCTGCAGCTTGGGCCGATTGGGGGGCTCCTACAATGAGCAGTTCTTC.

This clonotype has at least ten counts. This sequence joins TRBV5-1 and TRBJ2-3; TRBD2 agrees at 11 bases. Trimming removed 1 base from V and 2 bases from J; junction bases left unmatched: 3. Germline V gene sequence: CDR1 SGHRS, CDR2 YFSETQ. The length of the CDR3 is 16 residues. The CDR3 DNA is TGCGCCAGCAGCTTGACTAGCGGGAGACTCACAGATACGCAGTATTTT. Translation gives CASSLTSGRLTDTQYF.

This clonotype was seen a few times. The gene calls are TRBV7-6 and TRBJ2-3, with 7 bases fitting TRBD2. Germline loops: CDR1 SGHVS, CDR2 FNYEAQ. Trimming cost V 1 base and J 0 bases; bases outside gene matches: 7. This CDR3 region has 17 residues. The CDR3 reads CASSLGGLTLSTDTQYF. The CDR3 bases are TGTGCCAGCAGCTTAGGGGGACTAACCTTAAGCACAGATACGCAGTATTTT.

In its sample, this clonotype was seen many times. The chain recombines TRBV19 with TRBJ2-2; D ambiguous. From germline, CDR1 is LNHDA and CDR2 SQIVND (reference sequence). CDR3 length: 16 residues. V shed 6 bases and J shed 0 bases, with 14 bases lying between them. In DNA form, the CDR3 reads TGTGCCAGTAGCCTCAGCCGTCGCGCGAACACCGGGGAGCTGTTTTTT. Protein: CASSLSRRANTGELFF.

In its sample, this clonotype was seen many times. The V call is TRBV28, the J call TRBJ1-2; TRBD1 agrees at 7 bases. The CDR3 loop spans 20 amino acids. The germline CDR1 and CDR2 sequences are MDHEN and SYDVKM. J lost 0 bases, V lost 2 bases, and 18 bases had no gene match. The CDR3 region is CASSLVGQMNRFKANYGYTF. DNA for the CDR3: TGTGCCAGCAGTTTAGTGGGACAGATGAATAGGTTCAAGGCTAACTATGGCTACACCTTC.

Ten or more counts support this clonotype. Because it lacks the conserved phenylalanine or tryptophan at the end, this CDR3 is likely a read error. The V gene is TRBV6-1, the J gene TRBJ1-2; no clear D gene. Per the germline V gene, CDR1 is MNHNS and CDR2 is SASEGT. The CDR3 is 12 amino acids. With 5 bases removed from V and 7 bases from J, the gap between germline ends came to 11 bases. This CDR3 is CASSLRVPGYTL. The DNA for the CDR3 is TGTGCCAGCAGTCTTAGGGTTCCTGGCTACACCCTC.

This clonotype has only a few counts. One end of the junction fails to match germline, which may point to a read error. This chain connects TRBV2 to TRBJ2-1, with 7 bases matching TRBD1. The CDR3 has 12 residues. Germline V lookup: CDR1 SNHLY, CDR2 FYNNEI. The DNA for the CDR3 is TGTGCCAGCTCGGGACAGAACAATGAGCGGTTCTTC. This codes for CASSGQNNERFF. Full variable domain (missing parts from reference TRBV2 and TRBJ2-1): EPEVTQTPSHQVTQMGQEVILRCVPISNHLYFYWYRQILGQKVEFLVSFYNNEISEKSEIFDDQFSVERPDGSNFTLKIRSTKLEDSAMYFCASSGQNNERFFGPGTRLTVL.

This clonotype occurred many times. The rearrangement links TRBV29-1 to TRBJ2-2, with 8 bases identical to TRBD2. Germline CDR1 is SQVTM and CDR2 is ANQGSEA. CDR3 length: 16 residues. The J segment lost 1 base and the V segment lost 5 bases, leaving 9 bases of the junction unmatched. The CDR3: CSVLSGVSWNTGELFF. As DNA, the CDR3 is TGCAGCGTTCTTAGCGGGGTTAGTTGGAACACCGGGGAGCTGTTTTTT.

This clonotype has ten or more counts. The V call is TRBV5-1, the J call TRBJ2-3; 13 bases line up with TRBD2. The V and J ends lost 0 bases and 4 bases, in that order; junction bases with no gene match: 14. This CDR3 comprises 20 residues. CDR1 is SGHRS and CDR2 is YFSETQ in the germline V gene. In nucleotides, the CDR3 is TGCGCCAGCAGCTTGGGGCGGATTCCGGGACTAGCGGGGATACCAGATACGCAGTATTTT. Amino acid sequence: CASSLGRIPGLAGIPDTQYF.

This clonotype was observed many times. The chain has TRBV15 and TRBJ2-7; 7 nucleotides line up with TRBD2. CDR1 is LNHNV and CDR2 is YYDKDF in the germline V gene (reference sequence). The CDR3 covers 14 residues. V was clipped by 3 bases and J by 7 bases; unmatched bases: 9. CDR3 sequence reads: CATSRGGERAEQYF. The CDR3 DNA sequence: TGTGCCACCAGCAGGGGGGGGGAACGGGCGGAGCAGTACTTC. Together with reference TRBV15 and TRBJ2-7, the CDR3 gives the full variable domain: DAMVIQNPRYQVTQFGKPVTLSCSQTLNHNVMYWYQQKSSQAPKLLFHYYDKDFNNEADTPDNFQSRRPNTSFCFLDIRSPGLGDTAMYLCATSRGGERAEQYFGPGTRLTVT.